There are a few counts of the clone carrying this T cell receptor beta chain. These data belong to a study of human T cells and chemical hapten exposure. V was pared by 3 bases and J by 4 bases, with 9 bases between. The length of the CDR3 is 13 residues. TCRdb reanalysed the RACE reads using MiXCR and keeps one entry per CDR3 protein. Of 60,000 to 80,000 distinct CDR3 sequences in the sample, around 7% were seen once. Time point of the sample: pre-sensitization, week 0. This sample's treatment: therapeutic diphenylcyclopropenone sensitization with weekly scalp DPC. Those who donated were patients with alopecia, 18 to 70 years of age, and suitable for DPC. The authors' total RNA extraction used unfractionated whole blood.

The sample here was whole blood, taken in connection with sensitization to the hapten diphenylcyclopropenone (DPC). This chain connects TRBV12-3 or TRBV12-4 to TRBJ1-1, with D perhaps TRBD1 (5 bases). The clonotype originates from a woman between 25 and 40 years old with alopecia areata. Some clones in this sample may be carry-over from other donors' samples. The CDR3 nucleotides are TGTGCCAGCAGTTTGGGGGGGGTCACTGAAGCTTTCTTT. Protein product: CASSLGGVTEAFF.